This T cell receptor beta chain was recorded in a study of CD8 T cells in Susac syndrome (dated by TCRdb to between 2017 and 2020). In terms of the full investigation: Among the Susac syndrome patients who were sequenced, clinically active disease was present in roughly six and clinical remission was observed in roughly eight. At blood withdrawal, Susac syndrome patients were therapy-naive, treated with corticosteroids (with IVIg additionally given to some), or treated with IVIg alone. The study used repertoire sequencing to test whether antigen drove CD8+ T cell activation and differentiation in Susac syndrome. What the work shows at the level of the full study, not this receptor alone: No clonal expansion was detected in the CD4+ T cell repertoire of Susac syndrome patients. The study acknowledged that relatively few individuals were included in the TCR sequencing and HLA analysis.

RNA was extracted using the RNeasy kit, and roughly 0.5 to 1 ug of the RNA was reverse transcribed with random hexamers. The immunoSEQ multiplex PCR assay, which covers 54 Vbeta and 13 Jbeta segments, was used to amplify TCR beta CDR3 regions. Bias from PCR amplification was corrected by using a synthetic template baseline for primer optimization and for computational correction. Per the source publication's procedure: Reads were annotated to V, D and J genes per IMGT and analyzed with immunoSEQ Analyzer, keeping only productive sequences. Clonality was calculated as one minus the Shannon entropy normalized by log2 of the number of productive unique sequences. For each patient and control, public and private clones were evaluated within the 100 most prevalent clones. Susac-specific clones were defined as absent from healthy and MS cohorts, about 1,000 published viral clones and other ImmuneACCESS disease sequences. The public sequencing data were trimmed at Q25 with fastp and processed into clonotypes with MiXCR by TCRdb, which kept only in-frame beta chains. Entries are consolidated by CDR3 protein sequence, retaining the most common genes and DNA. The V and J calls were not made by the authors but by TCRdb's processing. This sample lists 150,000 to 160,000 distinct CDR3 sequences; about 95% were detected once. The ten largest account for 0.16% of the sample.

As for this clonotype: No antigen is known for it. It has no much larger one-base neighbor in the sample; base qualities were not kept.

High-throughput TCR beta sequencing profiled peripheral blood CD8+ and CD4+ T cells from healthy donors, Susac syndrome patients and multiple sclerosis patients. Susac syndrome patients met recently defined diagnostic criteria for definite or probable disease. Bulk CD8+ and CD4+ T cells were purified by magnetic negative isolation, whereas CD8+ TEMRA cells were enriched by FACS. Blood was collected in EDTA tubes and processed within 24 hours, with PBMCs isolated through density gradient centrifugation. PBMCs destined for TCR sequencing were cryopreserved in liquid nitrogen and later thawed in a 37 °C water bath. Purity of sorted or isolated CD4+, CD8+ and CD8+ TEMRA cells was at least 90%. The trim is 3 bases for V and 1 base for J, with a gap of 10 bases between the germline ends. The CDR3 spans 14 residues, from the cysteine through the phenylalanine. Solely the CDR3 DNA is kept, with 42 bases framed from the first base.

The specimen sequenced was CD4+ T cells from PBMCs. This clonotype was obtained from a human donor with Susac syndrome. The chain uses TRBV12-3 or TRBV12-4 and TRBJ2-7, with the D gene call left open. CDR3 loop: CASSLLTASYEQYF. The nucleotides read TGTGCCAGCAGTTTGCTCACGGCTTCCTACGAGCAGTACTTC.